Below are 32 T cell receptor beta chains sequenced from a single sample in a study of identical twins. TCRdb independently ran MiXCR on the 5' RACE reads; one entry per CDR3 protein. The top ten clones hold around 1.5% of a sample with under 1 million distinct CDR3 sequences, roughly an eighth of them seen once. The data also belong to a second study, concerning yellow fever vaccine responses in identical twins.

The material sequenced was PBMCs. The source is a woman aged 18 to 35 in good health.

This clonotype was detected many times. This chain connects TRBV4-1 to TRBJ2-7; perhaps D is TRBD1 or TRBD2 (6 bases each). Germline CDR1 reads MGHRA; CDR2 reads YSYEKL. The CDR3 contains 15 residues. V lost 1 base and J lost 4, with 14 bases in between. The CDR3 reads CASSQVGTGRYEQYF. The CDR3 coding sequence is TGCGCCAGCAGCCAAGTCGGAACAGGGAGGTACGAGCAGTACTTC.

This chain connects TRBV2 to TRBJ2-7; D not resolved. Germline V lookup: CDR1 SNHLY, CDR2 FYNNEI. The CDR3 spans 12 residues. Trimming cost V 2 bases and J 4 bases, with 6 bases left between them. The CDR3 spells CASSENQYEQYF. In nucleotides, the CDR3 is TGTGCCAGCAGTGAAAATCAGTACGAGCAGTACTTC.

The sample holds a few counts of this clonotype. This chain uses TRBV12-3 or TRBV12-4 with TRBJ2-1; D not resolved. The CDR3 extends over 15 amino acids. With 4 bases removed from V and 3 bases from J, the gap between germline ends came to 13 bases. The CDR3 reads CASSSPVVVYNEQFF. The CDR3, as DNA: TGTGCCAGCAGTTCCCCCGTAGTAGTCTACAATGAGCAGTTCTTC.

CDR3 nucleotide sequence: TGTGCCAGCAGTTCGGGACTAGCGAGCACAGATACGCAGTATTTT. Protein sequence: CASSSGLASTDTQYF. V usage is TRBV27 and J usage is TRBJ2-3; 10 bases align to TRBD2. Germline-derived CDR1 and CDR2 are MNHEY and SMNVEV (reference sequence). The CDR3 length is 15 residues. V trimming: 4 bases; J trimming: 0 bases; junction bases outside the gene matches: 1.

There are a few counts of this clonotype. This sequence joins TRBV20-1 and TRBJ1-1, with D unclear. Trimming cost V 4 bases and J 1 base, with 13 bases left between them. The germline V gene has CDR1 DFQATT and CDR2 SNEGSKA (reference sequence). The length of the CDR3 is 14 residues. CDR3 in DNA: TGCAGTGCTACCCCGATCCGGGCGAACACTGAAGCTTTCTTT. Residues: CSATPIRANTEAFF.

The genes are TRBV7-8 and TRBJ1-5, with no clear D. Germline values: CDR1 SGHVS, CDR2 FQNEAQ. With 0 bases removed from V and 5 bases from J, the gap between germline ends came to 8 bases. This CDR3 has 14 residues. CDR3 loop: CASSLAPGDQPQHF. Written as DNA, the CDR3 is TGTGCCAGCAGCTTAGCCCCAGGAGATCAGCCCCAGCATTTT. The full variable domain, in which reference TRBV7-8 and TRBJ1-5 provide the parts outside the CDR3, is GAGVSQSPRYKVAKRGQDVALRCDPISGHVSLFWYQQALGQGPEFLTYFQNEAQLDKSGLPSDRFFAERPEGSVSTLKIQRTQQEDSAVYLCASSLAPGDQPQHFGDGTRLSIL.

The CDR3 bases are TGTGCCAGCAGCCACAGGGATTGGGGTGATGGCTACACCTTC. As protein: CASSHRDWGDGYTF. This chain connects TRBV12-3 or TRBV12-4 to TRBJ1-2, with D perhaps matching TRBD1 (6 bases). Trimming left V 6 bases short and J 6 bases short, with 17 bases between. This CDR3 contains 14 residues.

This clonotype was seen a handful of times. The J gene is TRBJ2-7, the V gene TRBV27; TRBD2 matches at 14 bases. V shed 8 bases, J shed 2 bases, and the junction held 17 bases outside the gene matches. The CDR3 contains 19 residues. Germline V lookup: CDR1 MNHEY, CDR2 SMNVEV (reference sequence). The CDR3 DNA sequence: TGTGCCAGCGCCCTACGCCCTGGGACTAGCGGGAGATCCCCCTACGAGCAGTACTTC. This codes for CASALRPGTSGRSPYEQYF.

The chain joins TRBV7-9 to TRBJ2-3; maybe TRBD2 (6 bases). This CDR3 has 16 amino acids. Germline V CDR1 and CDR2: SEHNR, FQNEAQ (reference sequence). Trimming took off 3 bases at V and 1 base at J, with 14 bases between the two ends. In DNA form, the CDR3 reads TGTGCCAGCAGCTTGTTCCCGCGGGGTGGCACAGATACGCAGTATTTT. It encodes CASSLFPRGGTDTQYF. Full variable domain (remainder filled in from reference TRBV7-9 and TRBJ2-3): DTGVSQNPRHKITKRGQNVTFRCDPISEHNRLYWYRQTLGQGPEFLTYFQNEAQLEKSRLLSDRFSAERPKGSFSTLEIQRTEQGDSAMYLCASSLFPRGGTDTQYFGPGTRLTVL.

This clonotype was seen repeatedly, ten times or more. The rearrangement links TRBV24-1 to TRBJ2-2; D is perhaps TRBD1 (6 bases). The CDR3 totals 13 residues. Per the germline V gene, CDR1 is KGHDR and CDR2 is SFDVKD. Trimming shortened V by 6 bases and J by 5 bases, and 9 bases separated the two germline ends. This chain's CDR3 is CATSQGLTGELFF. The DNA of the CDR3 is TGTGCCACCAGTCAGGGGTTGACCGGGGAGCTGTTTTTT.

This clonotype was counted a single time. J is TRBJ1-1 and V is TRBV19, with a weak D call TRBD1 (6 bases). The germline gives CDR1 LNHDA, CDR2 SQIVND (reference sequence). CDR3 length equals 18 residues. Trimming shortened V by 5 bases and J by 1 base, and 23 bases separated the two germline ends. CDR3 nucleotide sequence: TGTGCCAGTAGTGACCTTGGGGGGCCGATTTGGGGGAACACTGAAGCTTTCTTT. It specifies CASSDLGGPIWGNTEAFF.

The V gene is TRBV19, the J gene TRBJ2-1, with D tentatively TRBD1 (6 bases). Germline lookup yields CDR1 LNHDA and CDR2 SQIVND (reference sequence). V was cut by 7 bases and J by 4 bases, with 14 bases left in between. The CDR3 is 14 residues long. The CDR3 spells CASTPTGSYNEQFF. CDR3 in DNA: TGTGCCAGTACCCCGACAGGTTCATACAATGAGCAGTTCTTC. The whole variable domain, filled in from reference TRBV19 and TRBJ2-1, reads DGGITQSPKYLFRKEGQNVTLSCEQNLNHDAMYWYRQDPGQGLRLIYYSQIVNDFQKGDIAEGYSVSREKKESFPLTVTSAQKNPTAFYLCASTPTGSYNEQFFGPGTRLTVL.

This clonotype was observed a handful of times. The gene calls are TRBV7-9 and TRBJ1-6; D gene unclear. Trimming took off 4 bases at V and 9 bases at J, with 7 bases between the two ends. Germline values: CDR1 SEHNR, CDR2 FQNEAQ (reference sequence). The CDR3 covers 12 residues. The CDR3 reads CASSYPSSPLHF. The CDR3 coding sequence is TGTGCCAGCAGCTACCCCTCTTCACCCCTCCACTTT. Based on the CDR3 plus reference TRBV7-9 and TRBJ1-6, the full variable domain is DTGVSQNPRHKITKRGQNVTFRCDPISEHNRLYWYRQTLGQGPEFLTYFQNEAQLEKSRLLSDRFSAERPKGSFSTLEIQRTEQGDSAMYLCASSYPSSPLHFGNGTRLTVT.

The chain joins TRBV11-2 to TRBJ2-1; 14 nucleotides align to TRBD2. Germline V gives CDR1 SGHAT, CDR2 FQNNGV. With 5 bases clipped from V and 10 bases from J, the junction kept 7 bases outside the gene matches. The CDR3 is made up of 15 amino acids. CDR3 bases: TGTGCCAGCAGCATGACTAGCGGGGGGGCATTCGAGCAGTTCTTC. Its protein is CASSMTSGGAFEQFF.

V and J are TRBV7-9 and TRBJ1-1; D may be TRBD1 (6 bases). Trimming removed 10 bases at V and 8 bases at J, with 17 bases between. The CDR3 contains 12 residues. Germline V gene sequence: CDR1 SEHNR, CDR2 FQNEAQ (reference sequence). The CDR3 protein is CATRDRKVEAFF. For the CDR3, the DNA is TGTGCCACCCGAGACAGGAAGGTCGAAGCTTTCTTT.

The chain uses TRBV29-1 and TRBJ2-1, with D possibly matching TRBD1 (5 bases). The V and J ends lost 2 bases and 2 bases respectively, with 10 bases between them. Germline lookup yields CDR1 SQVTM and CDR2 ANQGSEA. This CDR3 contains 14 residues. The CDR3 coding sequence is TGCAGCGTTGAACAGGGCAGCCCCTACAATGAGCAGTTCTTC. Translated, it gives CSVEQGSPYNEQFF.

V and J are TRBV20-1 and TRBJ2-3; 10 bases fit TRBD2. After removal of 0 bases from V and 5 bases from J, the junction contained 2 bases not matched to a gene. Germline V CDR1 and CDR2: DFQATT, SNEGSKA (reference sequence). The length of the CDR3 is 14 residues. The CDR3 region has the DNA TGCAGTGCTAGAGAACTAGCGGGAAGAGATACGCAGTATTTT. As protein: CSARELAGRDTQYF.

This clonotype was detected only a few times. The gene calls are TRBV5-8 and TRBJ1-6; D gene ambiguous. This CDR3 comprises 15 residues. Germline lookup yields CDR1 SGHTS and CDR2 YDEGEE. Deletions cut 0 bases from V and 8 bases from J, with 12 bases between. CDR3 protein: CASSLDPGGDSPLHF. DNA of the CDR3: TGTGCCAGCAGCTTGGACCCCGGCGGGGATTCACCCCTCCACTTT.

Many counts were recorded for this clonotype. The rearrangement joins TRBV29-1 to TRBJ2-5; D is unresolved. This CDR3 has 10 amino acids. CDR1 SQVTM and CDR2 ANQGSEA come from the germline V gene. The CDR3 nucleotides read TGCAGTGTGGAGAGGGAGACCCAGTACTTC. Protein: CSVERETQYF.

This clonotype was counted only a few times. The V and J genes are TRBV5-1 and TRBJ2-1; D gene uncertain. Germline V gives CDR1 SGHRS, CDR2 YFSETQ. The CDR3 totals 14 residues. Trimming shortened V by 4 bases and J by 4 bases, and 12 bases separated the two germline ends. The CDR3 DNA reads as TGCGCCAGCAGCCCCGAGCCCTTATACAATGAGCAGTTCTTC. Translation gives CASSPEPLYNEQFF.

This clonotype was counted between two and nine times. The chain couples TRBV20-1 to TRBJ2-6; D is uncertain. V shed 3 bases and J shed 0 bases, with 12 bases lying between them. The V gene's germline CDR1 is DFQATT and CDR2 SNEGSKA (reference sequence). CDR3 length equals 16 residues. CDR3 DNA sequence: TGCAGTGCTAGGGACGACCTGAGCTCTGGGGCCAACGTCCTGACTTTC. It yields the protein CSARDDLSSGANVLTF.

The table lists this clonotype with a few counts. As DNA, the CDR3 is TGCGCCAGCAGCTGGGGGACAGCCCAAGAGACCCAGTACTTC. Residues: CASSWGTAQETQYF. The chain has TRBV5-1 and TRBJ2-5, with 7 bases aligning to TRBD1. The CDR3 length is 14 residues. Trimming at V came to 3 bases and at J to 1 base, leaving 3 bases not matched to a gene. Germline V gene sequence: CDR1 SGHRS, CDR2 YFSETQ. Looking up the rest from reference TRBV5-1 and TRBJ2-5 gives the full variable domain: KAGVTQTPRYLIKTRGQQVTLSCSPISGHRSVSWYQQTPGQGLQFLFEYFSETQRNKGNFPGRFSGRQFSNSRSEMNVSTLELGDSALYLCASSWGTAQETQYFGPGTRLLVL.

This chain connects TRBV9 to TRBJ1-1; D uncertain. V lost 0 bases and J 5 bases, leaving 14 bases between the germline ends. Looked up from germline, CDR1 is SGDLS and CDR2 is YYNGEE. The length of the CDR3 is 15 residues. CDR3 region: CASSVGGLVGTEAFF. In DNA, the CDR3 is TGTGCCAGCAGCGTAGGAGGGCTGGTAGGGACTGAAGCTTTCTTT. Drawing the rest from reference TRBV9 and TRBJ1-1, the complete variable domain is DSGVTQTPKHLITATGQRVTLRCSPRSGDLSVYWYQQSLDQGLQFLIQYYNGEERAKGNILERFSAQQFPDLHSELNLSSLELGDSALYFCASSVGGLVGTEAFFGQGTRLTVV.

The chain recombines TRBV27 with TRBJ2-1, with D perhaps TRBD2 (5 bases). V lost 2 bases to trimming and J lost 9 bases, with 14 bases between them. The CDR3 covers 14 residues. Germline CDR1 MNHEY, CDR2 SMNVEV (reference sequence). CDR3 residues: CASSLARGKGEQFF. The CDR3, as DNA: TGTGCCAGCAGTTTAGCCCGGGGTAAAGGTGAGCAGTTCTTC.

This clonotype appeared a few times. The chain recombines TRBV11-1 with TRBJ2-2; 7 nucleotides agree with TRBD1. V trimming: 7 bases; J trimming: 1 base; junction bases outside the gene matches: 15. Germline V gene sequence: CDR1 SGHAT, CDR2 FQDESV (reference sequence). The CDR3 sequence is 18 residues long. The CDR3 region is CASTGSGQAMRNTGELFF. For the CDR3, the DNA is TGTGCCAGCACGGGCAGCGGACAGGCAATGAGGAACACCGGGGAGCTGTTTTTT.

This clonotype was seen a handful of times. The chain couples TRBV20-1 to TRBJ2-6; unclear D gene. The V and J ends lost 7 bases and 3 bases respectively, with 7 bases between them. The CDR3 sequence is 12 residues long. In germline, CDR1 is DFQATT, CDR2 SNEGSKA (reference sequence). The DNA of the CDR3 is TGCAGTGGCCTCGATGGGGCCAACGTCCTGACTTTC. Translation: CSGLDGANVLTF.

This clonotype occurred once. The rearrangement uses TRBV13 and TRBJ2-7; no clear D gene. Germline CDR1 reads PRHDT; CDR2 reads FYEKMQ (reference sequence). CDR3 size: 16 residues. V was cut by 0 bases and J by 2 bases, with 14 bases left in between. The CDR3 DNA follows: TGTGCCAGCAGCTTAGGCCTCGTGGAGATCCCCTACGAGCAGTACTTC. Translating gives CASSLGLVEIPYEQYF.

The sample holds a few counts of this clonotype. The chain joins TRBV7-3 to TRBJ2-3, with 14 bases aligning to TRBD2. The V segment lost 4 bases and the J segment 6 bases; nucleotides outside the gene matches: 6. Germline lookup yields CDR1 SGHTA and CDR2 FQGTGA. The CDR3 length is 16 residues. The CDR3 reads CASSSGTSGSWDTQYF. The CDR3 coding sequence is TGTGCCAGCAGCTCCGGGACTAGCGGGAGCTGGGATACGCAGTATTTT.

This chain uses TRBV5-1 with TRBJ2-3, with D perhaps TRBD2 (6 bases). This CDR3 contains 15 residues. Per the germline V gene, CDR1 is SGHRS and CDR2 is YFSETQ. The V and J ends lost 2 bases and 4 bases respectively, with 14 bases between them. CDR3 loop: CASSFGTLGADTQYF. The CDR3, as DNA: TGCGCCAGCAGCTTCGGGACTCTCGGGGCAGATACGCAGTATTTT.

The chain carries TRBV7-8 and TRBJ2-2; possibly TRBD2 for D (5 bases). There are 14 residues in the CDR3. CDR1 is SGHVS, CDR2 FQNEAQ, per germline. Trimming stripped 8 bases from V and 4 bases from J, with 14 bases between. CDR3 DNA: TGTGCCAGCTGCCACCGCGGGTTCACCGGGGAGCTGTTTTTT. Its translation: CASCHRGFTGELFF.

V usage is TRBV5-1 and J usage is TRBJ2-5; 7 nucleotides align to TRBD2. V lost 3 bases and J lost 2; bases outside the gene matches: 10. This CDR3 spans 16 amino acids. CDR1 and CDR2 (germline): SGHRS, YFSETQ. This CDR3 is CASSSAVLGGQETQYF. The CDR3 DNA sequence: TGCGCCAGCAGCTCGGCTGTTTTGGGGGGGCAAGAGACCCAGTACTTC.

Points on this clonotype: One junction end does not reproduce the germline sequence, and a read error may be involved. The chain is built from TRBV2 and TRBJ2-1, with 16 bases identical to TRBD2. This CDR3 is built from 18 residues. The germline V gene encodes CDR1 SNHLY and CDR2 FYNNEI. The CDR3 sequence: CTSSWGLAGGTSRNEQFF. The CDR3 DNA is TGTACCAGCAGTTGGGGACTAGCGGGAGGGACAAGCAGGAATGAGCAGTTCTTC.